These T cell receptor beta chains were read from a single sample in a study of regulatory T cells in long-lasting Graves disease. TCRdb reanalysed the multiplex PCR reads using MiXCR and keeps one entry per CDR3 protein. The table has around 500,000 distinct CDR3 sequences, about 14% seen once; the top ten hold roughly 9.7%. The sample was also linked to a second study, of T cells in Graves' hyperthyroidism and ophthalmopathy.

Sample: peripheral blood mononuclear cells (PBMCs), taken at new diagnosis, from a patient treated with antithyroid drugs. These receptors were obtained from a man aged 25-45 years with Graves disease. The CDR3 runs from the conserved cysteine through the conserved F or W. A D gene is named only where the DNA matches it firmly. Some rows have no size entry. The others give once, few or many, or a class for an expanded clone.

TRBV9	TRBJ2-3	TRBD2	many	TGTGCCAGCAGCGAGCGGGATCGAACGCAGTATTTT	CASSERDRTQYF
TRBV11-3	TRBJ1-6	.	many	TGTGCCAGCAGTTTAGGAGGCAGAACTAATTCACCCCTCCACTTT	CASSLGGRTNSPLHF
TRBV12-3/TRBV12-4	TRBJ1-1	.	.	TGTGCCAGCAGTTATCAGTACACTGAAGCTTTCTTT	CASSYQYTEAFF
TRBV7-2	TRBJ1-1	.	many	TGTGCCAGCAGCTTAGGGGGTCCTGAAGCTTTCTTT	CASSLGGPEAFF
TRBV2	TRBJ2-1	TRBD1	many	TGTGCCAGCAGTGTGCCACAGGGGGCCGATAATGAGCAGTTCTTC	CASSVPQGADNEQFF
TRBV29-1	TRBJ1-2	TRBD1	many	TGCAGCGCCTCAGGGGGTTTCTCGTATGGCTACACCTTC	CSASGGFSYGYTF
TRBV13	TRBJ1-5	.	few	TGTGCCAGCAGCCCCGCTGGCAATCAGCCCCAGCATTTT	CASSPAGNQPQHF
TRBV24-1	TRBJ2-2	TRBD1	many	TGTGCCACCAGTGACCCGGGACAGGGGAACACCGGGGAGCTGTTTTTT	CATSDPGQGNTGELFF
TRBV6-2/TRBV6-3	TRBJ1-4	.	few	TGTGCCAGCAGTTACTCTAGCAGACGGGAAAAACTGTTTTTT	CASSYSSRREKLFF
TRBV14	TRBJ1-2	.	.	TGTGCCAGCAGCCAAGAAGGGGGGGAGTATGGCTACACCTTC	CASSQEGGEYGYTF